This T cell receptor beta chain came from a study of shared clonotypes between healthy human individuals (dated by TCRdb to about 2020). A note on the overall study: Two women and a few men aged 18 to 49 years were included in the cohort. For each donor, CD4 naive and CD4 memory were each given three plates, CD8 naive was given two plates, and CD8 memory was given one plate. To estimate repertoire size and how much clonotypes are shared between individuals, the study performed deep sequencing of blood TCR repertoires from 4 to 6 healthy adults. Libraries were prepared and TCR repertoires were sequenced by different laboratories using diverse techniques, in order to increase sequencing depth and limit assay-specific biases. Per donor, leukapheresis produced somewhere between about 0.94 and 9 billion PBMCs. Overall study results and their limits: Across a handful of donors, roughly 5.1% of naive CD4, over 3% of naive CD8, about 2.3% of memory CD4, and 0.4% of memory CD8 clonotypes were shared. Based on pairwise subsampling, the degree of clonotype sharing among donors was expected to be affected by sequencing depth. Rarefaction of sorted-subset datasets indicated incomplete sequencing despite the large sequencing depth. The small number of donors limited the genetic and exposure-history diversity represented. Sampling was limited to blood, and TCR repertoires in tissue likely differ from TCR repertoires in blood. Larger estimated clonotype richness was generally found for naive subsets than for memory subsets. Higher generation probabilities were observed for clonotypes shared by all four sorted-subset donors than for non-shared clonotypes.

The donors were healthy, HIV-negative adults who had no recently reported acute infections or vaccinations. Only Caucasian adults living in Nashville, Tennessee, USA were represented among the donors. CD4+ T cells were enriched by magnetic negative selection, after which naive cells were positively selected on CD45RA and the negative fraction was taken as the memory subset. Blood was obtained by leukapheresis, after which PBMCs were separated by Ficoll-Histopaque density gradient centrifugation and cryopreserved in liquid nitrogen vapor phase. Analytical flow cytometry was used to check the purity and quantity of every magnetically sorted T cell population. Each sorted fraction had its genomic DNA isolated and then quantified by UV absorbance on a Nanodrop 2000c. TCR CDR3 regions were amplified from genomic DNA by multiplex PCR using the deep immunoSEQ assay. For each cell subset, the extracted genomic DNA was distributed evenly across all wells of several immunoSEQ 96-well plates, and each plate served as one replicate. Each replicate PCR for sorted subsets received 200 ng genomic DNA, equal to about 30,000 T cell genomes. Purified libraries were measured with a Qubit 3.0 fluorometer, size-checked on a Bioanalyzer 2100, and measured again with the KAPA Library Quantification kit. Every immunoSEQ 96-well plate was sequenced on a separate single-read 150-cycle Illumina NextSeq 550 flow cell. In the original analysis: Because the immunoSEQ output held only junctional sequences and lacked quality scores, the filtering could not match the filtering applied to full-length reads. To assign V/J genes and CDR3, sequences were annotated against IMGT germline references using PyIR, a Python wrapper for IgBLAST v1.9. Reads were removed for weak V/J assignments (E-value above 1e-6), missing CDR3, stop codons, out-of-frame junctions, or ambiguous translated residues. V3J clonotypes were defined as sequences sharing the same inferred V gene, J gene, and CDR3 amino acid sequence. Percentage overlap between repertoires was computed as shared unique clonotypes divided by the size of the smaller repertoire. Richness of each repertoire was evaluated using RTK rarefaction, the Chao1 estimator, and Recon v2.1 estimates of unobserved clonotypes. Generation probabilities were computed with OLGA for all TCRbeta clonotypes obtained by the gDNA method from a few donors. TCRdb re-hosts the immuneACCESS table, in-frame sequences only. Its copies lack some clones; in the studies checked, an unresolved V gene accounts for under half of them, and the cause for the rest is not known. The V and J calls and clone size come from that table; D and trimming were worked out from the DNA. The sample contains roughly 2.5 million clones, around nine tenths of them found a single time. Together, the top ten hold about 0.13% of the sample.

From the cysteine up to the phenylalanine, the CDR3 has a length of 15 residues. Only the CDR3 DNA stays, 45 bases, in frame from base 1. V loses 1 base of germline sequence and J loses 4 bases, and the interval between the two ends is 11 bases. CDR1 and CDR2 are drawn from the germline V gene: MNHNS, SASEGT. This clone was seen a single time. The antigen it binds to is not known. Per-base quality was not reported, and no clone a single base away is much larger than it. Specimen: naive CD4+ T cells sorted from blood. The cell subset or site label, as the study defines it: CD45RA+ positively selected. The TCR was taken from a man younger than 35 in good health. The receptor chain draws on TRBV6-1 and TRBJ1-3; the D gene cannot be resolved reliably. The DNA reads TGTGCCAGCAGTGAAGTGAGCAGACTGGGAAACACCATATATTTT. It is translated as CASSEVSRLGNTIYF.